This T cell receptor (beta chain) was documented in a study of T cell responses to AZD1222 COVID-19 vaccine. The study's findings and limits: Distributed over spike, vaccine-associated CD4 TCRs predominated at 160-218 and 743-854. No repertoire was sampled before or during the peak T cell response, only after it. Spike-specific TCR breadth and depth went up after people got two AZD1222 doses. Mostly white British, mostly female donors; authors suggested clonal diversity may be underestimated.

Sequencing used immunoSEQ multiplex PCR; TCRdb keeps in-frame clones, though not all of them. The sample has about 160,000 clones; 92% are singletons. This clone was observed a few times. Antigen specificity is unknown. Germline lookup yields CDR1 SGHRS and CDR2 YFSETQ. V lost 2 bases to trimming and J lost 7 bases, with 12 bases between them. This CDR3 comprises 14 residues. The gene calls are TRBV5-1 and TRBJ1-4; D is unclear. The sequence came from an adult in good health. The sequenced sample was peripheral blood, obtained on day 0 of MenACWY control vaccination. CDR3 in DNA: TGCGCCAGCAGCTTTGACGGGAACTCTGAAAAACTGTTTTTT. Protein sequence: CASSFDGNSEKLFF.